This T cell receptor (beta chain) was sequenced in a study of T cell responses to AZD1222 COVID-19 vaccine. Study-wide findings and caveats: Across the whole spike, CD4 TCRs peaked at regions 160-218 and 743-854.

Details on this clone: Its antigen is currently unknown.

Assay: immunoSEQ multiplex PCR; the TCRdb copy retains only in-frame clones and omits some. The sample comprises roughly 100,000 clones, approximately 84% of which are singletons, and more than 13% rests with the top ten. Sequencing was performed on peripheral blood, taken 28 days after the second AZD1222 dose. This TCR derives from an adult who received the AZD1222 COVID-19 vaccine.

The chain's CDR3 is CASSGENGEPQHF. CDR3 DNA sequence: TGTGCCAGCAGTGGGGAAAACGGGGAGCCCCAGCATTTT. The chain carries TRBV6-4 and TRBJ1-5, with D hard to call. This CDR3 comprises 13 residues. Trimming pared 4 bases from V and 8 bases from J, leaving 12 bases between. The V gene's germline CDR1 is MRHNA and CDR2 SNTAGT.